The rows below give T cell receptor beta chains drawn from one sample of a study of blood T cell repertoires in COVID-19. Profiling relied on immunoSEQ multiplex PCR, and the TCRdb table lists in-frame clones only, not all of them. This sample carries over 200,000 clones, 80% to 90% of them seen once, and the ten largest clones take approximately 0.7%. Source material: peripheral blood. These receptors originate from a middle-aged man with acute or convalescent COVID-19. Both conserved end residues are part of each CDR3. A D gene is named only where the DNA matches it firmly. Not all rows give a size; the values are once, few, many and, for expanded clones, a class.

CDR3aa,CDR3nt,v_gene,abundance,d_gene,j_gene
CSVTERTYEQYF,TGCAGCGTTACTGAGAGGACCTACGAGCAGTACTTC,TRBV29-1,-,-,TRBJ2-7
CASSFPDSPVETQYF,TGTGCCAGCAGCTTCCCCGACAGCCCGGTAGAGACCCAGTACTTC,TRBV7-9,-,-,TRBJ2-5
CAWSVRGGNTIYF,TGTGCCTGGAGTGTAAGGGGTGGAAACACCATATATTTT,TRBV30,-,-,TRBJ1-3
CASRGGASSYNEQFF,TGTGCCAGCAGGGGGGGGGCTTCCTCCTACAATGAGCAGTTCTTC,TRBV27,-,-,TRBJ2-1
CASSPGATGGSGNTIYF,TGTGCCAGCAGCCCCGGGGCCACAGGGGGCAGCGGAAACACCATATATTTT,TRBV7-9,-,TRBD1,TRBJ1-3
CASSQELAGRLYEQYF,TGCGCCAGCAGCCAGGAACTAGCGGGGCGCCTCTACGAGCAGTACTTC,TRBV4-1,-,TRBD2,TRBJ2-7
CASSPNGQLEKLFF,TGTGCCAGCAGCCCAAATGGACAGCTTGAAAAACTGTTTTTT,TRBV3-1/TRBV3-2,-,-,TRBJ1-4
CASSQQGANEQFF,TGTGCCAGCAGCCAACAGGGGGCGAATGAGCAGTTCTTC,TRBV7-6,-,TRBD1,TRBJ2-1
CASSLISASGRASNTGELFF,TGTGCCAGCAGTCTTATATCGGCTAGCGGGAGGGCCTCGAACACCGGGGAGCTGTTTTTT,TRBV28,-,TRBD2,TRBJ2-2
CASSPQGARGTEAFF,TGTGCCAGCAGTCCACAGGGGGCGCGGGGCACTGAAGCTTTCTTT,TRBV6-5,once,TRBD1,TRBJ1-1
CARERGQGLSYGYTF,TGTGCCAGAGAAAGGGGACAGGGACTTAGCTATGGCTACACCTTC,TRBV2,-,TRBD1,TRBJ1-2
CASSLGSSGSTDTQYF,TGCGCCAGCAGCTTGGGATCTAGCGGGAGTACGGATACGCAGTATTTT,TRBV5-1,-,TRBD2,TRBJ2-3
CASSQAGEQFF,TGCGCCAGCAGCCAAGCAGGTGAGCAGTTCTTC,TRBV4-1,-,-,TRBJ2-1
CASSLAKTGANYGYTF,TGTGCCAGCAGCTTAGCAAAGACAGGGGCCAACTATGGCTACACCTTC,TRBV7-2,once,TRBD1,TRBJ1-2
CASSPRTGFYGYTF,TGTGCCAGCAGTCCCCGAACAGGGTTCTATGGCTACACCTTC,TRBV6-5,-,-,TRBJ1-2
CASSPRGGGGNQPQHF,TGTGCCAGCAGCCCACGTGGGGGAGGTGGCAATCAGCCCCAGCATTTT,TRBV7-8,-,-,TRBJ1-5
CASSYRGDQAFF,TGTGCCAGCAGTTACAGAGGTGATCAAGCTTTCTTT,TRBV6-5,-,-,TRBJ1-1
CASSYQGNTEAFF,TGTGCCAGCAGTTATCAGGGAAACACTGAAGCTTTCTTT,TRBV12-3/TRBV12-4,-,-,TRBJ1-1
CAWVQAGGWDNEQFF,TGTGCCTGGGTTCAGGCGGGAGGTTGGGACAATGAGCAGTTCTTC,TRBV30,-,TRBD2,TRBJ2-1
CSGWANEQYF,TGCAGTGGGTGGGCCAACGAGCAGTACTTC,TRBV20-1,-,-,TRBJ2-7
CSVGEVGTGVYGYTF,TGCAGCGTTGGGGAGGTTGGGACAGGGGTCTATGGCTACACCTTC,TRBV29-1,few,TRBD1,TRBJ1-2
CASSIPTLLGHPGGNIQYF,TGTGCCAGTAGTATACCGACTCTGCTTGGACACCCCGGGGGGAACATTCAGTACTTC,TRBV19,-,TRBD2,TRBJ2-4
CASSSPDRDTEAFF,TGTGCCAGCAGTTCCCCGGACAGGGACACTGAAGCTTTCTTT,TRBV28,once,TRBD1,TRBJ1-1
CASSLDSLPNSPLHF,TGTGCCAGCAGTTTGGACAGTCTCCCAAATTCACCCCTCCACTTT,TRBV28,-,-,TRBJ1-6
CASSQQGANSPLHF,TGCGCCAGCAGCCAACAGGGGGCAAATTCACCCCTCCACTTT,TRBV4-1,-,TRBD1,TRBJ1-6
CASSLTDRGPYNEQFF,TGTGCCAGCAGCTTAACGGACAGGGGCCCCTACAATGAGCAGTTCTTC,TRBV7-9,many,TRBD1,TRBJ2-1
CASSQDRTTDTQYF,TGTGCCAGCAGCCAGGACAGAACCACAGATACGCAGTATTTT,TRBV2,-,-,TRBJ2-3